The 2 T cell receptor beta chains presented below share a single source sample, sequenced in a study of T cells expressing NK-cell markers. One entry per CDR3 protein, without DNA, is what TCRdb gives after re-calling the 5' RACE reads. This table holds 150,000 to 200,000 distinct CDR3 sequences. The sample taken for sequencing was blood T cells: a sorted CD56 or NKG2C T cell subset, CD4+ or CD8+ T cells, or bulk PBMC T cells (not recorded which). These receptors were collected from a woman between 18 and 70 years old in good health.

The chain combines TRBV20-1 with TRBJ2-7; with no DNA, the TCRdb D assignment of TRBD1 cannot be verified. The CDR3 length is 14 residues. In germline, CDR1 is DFQATT, CDR2 SNEGSKA (reference sequence). CDR3 in amino acids: CSAVNPGHSYEQYF.

V gene TRBV3-1 combines with J gene TRBJ2-5; TCRdb's D call of TRBD2 is untestable without DNA. Germline loops: CDR1 LGHDT, CDR2 YNNKEL (reference sequence). The CDR3 spans 13 residues. The CDR3 reads CASSPRGVETQYF.